These 6 T cell receptor beta chains were all obtained from the same sample, sequenced in a study of cytomegalovirus exposure and HLA in healthy donors. Use of 60 Vbeta and 13 Jbeta primers characterized the PCR. Only in-frame clones appear in the TCRdb table, and some are missing; sequencing was by immunoSEQ multiplex PCR. The data hold under 200,000 clones, with about 80% observed a single time. Material: PBMCs. These receptors were taken from a man aged 30 to 45 in good health and CMV-seronegative.

CDR3 sequence reads: CASSRQGYYNEQFF. CDR3 in DNA: TGTGCCAGCAGCCGACAGGGGTATTACAATGAGCAGTTCTTC. V usage is TRBV5-4 and J usage is TRBJ2-1; 8 nucleotides align to TRBD1. CDR1 is SGHNT and CDR2 is YYREEE in the germline V gene (reference sequence). There are 14 residues in the CDR3. V dropped 4 bases and J dropped 4; count of bases not matched to a gene: 4. Full variable domain (remainder filled in from reference TRBV5-4 and TRBJ2-1): ETGVTQSPTHLIKTRGQQVTLRCSSQSGHNTVSWYQQALGQGPQFIFQYYREEENGRGNFPPRFSGLQFPNYSSELNVNALELDDSALYLCASSRQGYYNEQFFGPGTRLTVL.

The J gene is TRBJ1-2, the V gene TRBV30, with D possibly matching TRBD1 (5 bases). Trimming took off 4 bases at V and 4 bases at J, with 16 bases between the two ends. CDR1 and CDR2 from the germline V gene are GTSNPN and SVGIG (reference sequence). The length of the CDR3 is 14 residues. CDR3 sequence: CAWTPSRVPYGYTF. In DNA, the CDR3 is TGTGCCTGGACCCCTTCCAGGGTCCCCTATGGCTACACCTTC.

In its sample, this clone was seen a few times. The V and J genes are TRBV28 and TRBJ1-2; 11 bases agree with TRBD1. The V gene's germline CDR1 is MDHEN and CDR2 SYDVKM. The CDR3 runs 17 residues. V lost 5 bases to trimming and J lost 1 base; unmatched junction nucleotides: 9. This chain's CDR3 is CASSIQGGTGGNYGYTF. The CDR3 DNA reads as TGTGCCAGCAGTATCCAGGGGGGGACAGGGGGTAACTATGGCTACACCTTC.

The chain is built from TRBV27 and TRBJ1-6, with D unresolved. Per the germline V gene, CDR1 is MNHEY and CDR2 is SMNVEV (reference sequence). The CDR3 consists of 17 residues. V was clipped by 0 bases and J by 5 bases, with 14 bases between them. CDR3 DNA: TGTGCCAGCAGTTTATCGAACCGGGTCTCTAATAATTCACCCCTCCACTTT. Translated, it gives CASSLSNRVSNNSPLHF.

In its sample, this clone was seen a few times. The chain is built from TRBV9 and TRBJ1-2; D unclear. This CDR3 contains 12 residues. The V gene's germline CDR1 is SGDLS and CDR2 YYNGEE. V dropped 0 bases and J dropped 5 bases, with 5 bases sitting between them. DNA for the CDR3: TGTGCCAGCAGCGTAGGGCCGTATGGCTACACCTTC. Amino acid sequence: CASSVGPYGYTF. Full variable domain (remainder filled in from reference TRBV9 and TRBJ1-2): DSGVTQTPKHLITATGQRVTLRCSPRSGDLSVYWYQQSLDQGLQFLIQYYNGEERAKGNILERFSAQQFPDLHSELNLSSLELGDSALYFCASSVGPYGYTFGSGTRLTVV.

This chain connects TRBV4-1 to TRBJ1-6; TRBD1 might be the D (6 bases). V was shortened by 2 bases and J by 9 bases, with 11 bases between the two germline ends. The CDR3 runs to 14 residues. Germline loops: CDR1 MGHRA, CDR2 YSYEKL. In nucleotides, the CDR3 is TGCGCCAGCAGCCAATGGACAGAATTTTCACCCCTCCACTTT. Translated, it gives CASSQWTEFSPLHF.